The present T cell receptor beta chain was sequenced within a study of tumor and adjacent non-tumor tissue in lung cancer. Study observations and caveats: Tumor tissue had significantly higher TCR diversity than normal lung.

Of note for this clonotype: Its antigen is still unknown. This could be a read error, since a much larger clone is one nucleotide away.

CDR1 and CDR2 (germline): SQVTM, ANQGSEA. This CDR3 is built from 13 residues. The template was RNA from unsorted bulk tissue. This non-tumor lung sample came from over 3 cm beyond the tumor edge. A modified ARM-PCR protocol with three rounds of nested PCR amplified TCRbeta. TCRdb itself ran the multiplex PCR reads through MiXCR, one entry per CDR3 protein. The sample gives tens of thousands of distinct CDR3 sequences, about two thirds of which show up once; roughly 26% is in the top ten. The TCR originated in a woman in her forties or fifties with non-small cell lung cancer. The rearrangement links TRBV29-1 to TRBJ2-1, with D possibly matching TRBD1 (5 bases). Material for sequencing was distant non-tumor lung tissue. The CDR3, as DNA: TGCAGCGTTAAAGAAGGGGTTGGTAATGAGCAGTTCTTC. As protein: CSVKEGVGNEQFF.